These 23 T cell receptor beta chains were sequenced from one sample in a study of blood T cell repertoires in COVID-19. Measured with immunoSEQ multiplex PCR; TCRdb has only the in-frame clones, and not every one. The data contain some 220,000 clones, nearly 85% of them singletons. Sequenced input: peripheral blood. The receptors originated from a young woman with COVID-19, enrolled during active disease.

J is TRBJ2-3 and V is TRBV6-2 or TRBV6-3, with TRBD2 identical over 10 bases. With V trimmed by 2 bases and J by 6 bases, 11 bases remained unmatched. The germline gives CDR1 MNHEY, CDR2 SVGEGT. CDR3 length: 17 residues. The CDR3 loop is CASSYGRLAGATDTQYF. CDR3 sequence (DNA): TGTGCCAGCAGTTACGGCCGGCTAGCGGGGGCCACGGATACGCAGTATTTT.

The V call is TRBV5-6, the J call TRBJ2-3, with 12 bases fitting TRBD2. After removal of 2 bases from V and 6 bases from J, the junction contained 10 bases not matched to a gene. CDR1 SGHDT and CDR2 YYEEEE come from the germline V gene. This CDR3 has 17 residues. The CDR3 here is CASSFRLAGGGIDTQYF. CDR3 coding DNA: TGTGCCAGCAGCTTTCGGCTAGCGGGAGGGGGGATCGATACGCAGTATTTT.

The chain links TRBV6-2 or TRBV6-3 to TRBJ2-7; weak D call: TRBD1 (6 bases). Germline V gene data show CDR1 as MNHEY and CDR2 as SVGEGT. With 0 bases removed from V and 7 bases from J, the gap between germline ends came to 16 bases. The CDR3 is made up of 15 amino acids. CDR3 loop: CASSYSKTTGQEQYF. The CDR3 coding sequence is TGTGCCAGCAGTTACTCGAAAACAACAGGGCAGGAGCAGTACTTC.

In nucleotides, the CDR3 is TGTGCCACCAGCAGTAGCAGAACAGGGGGCAATGGCTACACCTTC. It yields the protein CATSSSRTGGNGYTF. The chain has TRBV15 and TRBJ1-2, with 9 bases aligning to TRBD1. CDR1 is LNHNV and CDR2 is YYDKDF in the germline V gene (reference sequence). This CDR3 has 15 residues. V was clipped by 3 bases and J by 6 bases; unmatched bases: 8. Complete variable domain (other parts from reference TRBV15 and TRBJ1-2): DAMVIQNPRYQVTQFGKPVTLSCSQTLNHNVMYWYQQKSSQAPKLLFHYYDKDFNNEADTPDNFQSRRPNTSFCFLDIRSPGLGDTAMYLCATSSSRTGGNGYTFGSGTRLTVV.

V and J are TRBV6-6 and TRBJ2-7; D perhaps matches TRBD2 (5 bases). The CDR3 is 14 residues long. CDR1 and CDR2 (germline): MNHNY, SVGAGI (reference sequence). V was cut by 5 bases and J by 3 bases, with 14 bases left in between. The CDR3 bases are TGTGCCAGCAGTCCTGGCGGGCCAGGCTACGAGCAGTACTTC. Amino acids: CASSPGGPGYEQYF.

The gene calls are TRBV6-5 and TRBJ2-3; 12 bases are a match to TRBD2. Germline V lookup: CDR1 MNHEY, CDR2 SVGAGI. The CDR3 has 15 residues. The ends lost 7 bases at V and 6 bases at J; junction bases unmatched: 8. The CDR3 DNA sequence: TGTGCCAGCACCCAAGGGCTAGCGGGAGGGGATACGCAGTATTTT. Translation gives CASTQGLAGGDTQYF.

The V gene is TRBV9, the J gene TRBJ2-5; D is possibly TRBD2 (5 bases). The CDR3 consists of 14 residues. Germline CDR1 SGDLS, CDR2 YYNGEE. The germline V and J ends were trimmed by 0 bases and 4 bases, with 10 bases remaining between them. CDR3 in amino acids: CASSVEEERETQYF. DNA for the CDR3: TGTGCCAGCAGCGTAGAGGAGGAGCGAGAGACCCAGTACTTC.

The chain is built from TRBV30 and TRBJ2-5; TRBD2 might be the D (7 bases). Germline V gives CDR1 GTSNPN, CDR2 SVGIG (reference sequence). V was clipped by 8 bases and J by 5 bases, with 24 bases between them. The CDR3 runs 15 residues. CDR3 in DNA: TGTGCCGGACAACCCCCGGCGGGGGCGAGGGAGACCCAGTACTTC. Residues: CAGQPPAGARETQYF.

The chain recombines TRBV18 with TRBJ2-3, with 10 bases fitting TRBD2. Germline CDR1 KGHSH, CDR2 LQKENI. J gave up 0 bases and V 1 base, and 4 bases lay outside the gene matches. CDR3 length: 17 amino acids. DNA of the CDR3: TGTGCCAGCTCACCACTTGGACTAGCGGCTAGCACAGATACGCAGTATTTT. It encodes CASSPLGLAASTDTQYF. Together with reference TRBV18 and TRBJ2-3, the CDR3 gives the full variable domain: NAGVMQNPRHLVRRRGQEARLRCSPMKGHSHVYWYRQLPEEGLKFMVYLQKENIIDESGMPKERFSAEFPKEGPSILRIQQVVRGDSAAYFCASSPLGLAASTDTQYFGPGTRLTVL.

For the CDR3, the DNA is TGTGCCAGCAGTCTCGACAGGGCCTCAACCTACGAGCAGTACTTC. Protein: CASSLDRASTYEQYF. The J gene is TRBJ2-7, the V gene TRBV5-4; 7 nucleotides align to TRBD1. The CDR3 runs 15 residues. The germline V gene has CDR1 SGHNT and CDR2 YYREEE (reference sequence). V was clipped by 5 bases and J by 2 bases; unmatched bases: 10. The full variable domain, rest sourced from reference TRBV5-4 and TRBJ2-7, is ETGVTQSPTHLIKTRGQQVTLRCSSQSGHNTVSWYQQALGQGPQFIFQYYREEENGRGNFPPRFSGLQFPNYSSELNVNALELDDSALYLCASSLDRASTYEQYFGPGTRLTVT.

The chain is built from TRBV28 and TRBJ1-6; maybe TRBD1 (5 bases). Trimming removed 5 bases at V and 5 bases at J, with 16 bases between. Germline V lookup: CDR1 MDHEN, CDR2 SYDVKM. This CDR3 spans 16 amino acids. CDR3 residues: CASSPPRQRNNSPLHF. The CDR3 coding sequence is TGTGCCAGCAGTCCCCCCCGACAGAGAAATAATTCACCCCTCCACTTT.

The chain employs TRBV6-5 and TRBJ1-6; D possibly corresponds to TRBD1 (6 bases). V lost 2 bases to trimming and J lost 8 bases, with 13 bases between them. The length of the CDR3 is 15 residues. Germline-derived CDR1 and CDR2 are MNHEY and SVGAGI. Here the CDR3 reads CASSYTRGGDSPLHF. The CDR3 coding sequence is TGTGCCAGCAGTTACACTAGGGGGGGGGATTCACCCCTCCACTTT.

This clone has a single count. The chain joins TRBV29-1 to TRBJ2-2, with D possibly matching TRBD1 (6 bases). V was cut by 4 bases and J by 0 bases, with 6 bases left in between. There are 13 residues in the CDR3. Germline lookup yields CDR1 SQVTM and CDR2 ANQGSEA. This CDR3 is CSVGTANTGELFF. The CDR3 DNA follows: TGCAGCGTTGGGACAGCGAACACCGGGGAGCTGTTTTTT.

The chain links TRBV7-9 to TRBJ2-7; 7 nucleotides agree with TRBD1. This CDR3 comprises 15 residues. J gave up 0 bases and V 6 bases, and 8 bases lay outside the gene matches. CDR1 and CDR2 (germline): SEHNR, FQNEAQ (reference sequence). CDR3 coding DNA: TGTGCCAGCAGAACCCGACAGGGACCCTCCTACGAGCAGTACTTC. It yields the protein CASRTRQGPSYEQYF.

The V call is TRBV9, the J call TRBJ1-4; D not certain. The CDR3 loop spans 18 amino acids. Between the trimmed V and J ends, which lost 3 bases and 0 bases, there was a span of 18 bases. Per germline, CDR1 SGDLS and CDR2 YYNGEE. CDR3 loop: CASSGAVGQFATNEKLFF. The DNA for the CDR3 is TGTGCCAGCAGCGGGGCAGTTGGGCAATTTGCAACTAATGAAAAACTGTTTTTT.

The chain employs TRBV6-1 and TRBJ1-4; TRBD1 agrees at 9 bases. V lost 4 bases, J lost 2 bases, and 8 bases stayed unmatched. The germline V gene has CDR1 MNHNS and CDR2 SASEGT. The CDR3 is made up of 17 amino acids. CDR3 DNA: TGTGCCAGCAGTGGTCACAGGGGGCGGCGGACTAATGAAAAACTGTTTTTT. This sequence encodes CASSGHRGRRTNEKLFF.

The rearrangement links TRBV3-1 (or the pseudogene TRBV3-2) to TRBJ1-4; a weak D match, TRBD1 (5 bases). V lost 5 bases and J lost 4, with 14 bases in between. The CDR3 contains 15 residues. The germline V gene has CDR1 LGHDT and CDR2 YNNKEL (reference sequence). The CDR3 DNA reads TGTGCCAGCAGCACCATCGACAGATATAATGAAAAACTGTTTTTT. It codes for CASSTIDRYNEKLFF.

The CDR3 DNA is TGTGCCTGGAGTCTTACCGGGACTAGAAACAATGAGCAGTTCTTC. Residues: CAWSLTGTRNNEQFF. The chain couples TRBV30 to TRBJ2-1, with 8 bases fitting TRBD2. Germline CDR1 reads GTSNPN; CDR2 reads SVGIG (reference sequence). CDR3 length equals 15 residues. The V segment lost 2 bases and the J segment 5 bases; nucleotides outside the gene matches: 8.

This chain joins TRBV5-4 and TRBJ2-3; 10 bases are a match to TRBD2. The ends lost 0 bases at V and 4 bases at J; junction bases unmatched: 8. The V gene's germline CDR1 is SGHNT and CDR2 YYREEE (reference sequence). The CDR3 extends over 17 amino acids. CDR3 residues: CASSLGGASGSADTQYF. The CDR3 DNA reads as TGTGCCAGCAGCTTGGGTGGGGCTAGCGGGAGCGCAGATACGCAGTATTTT. The full variable domain, its missing parts supplied by reference TRBV5-4 and TRBJ2-3, is ETGVTQSPTHLIKTRGQQVTLRCSSQSGHNTVSWYQQALGQGPQFIFQYYREEENGRGNFPPRFSGLQFPNYSSELNVNALELDDSALYLCASSLGGASGSADTQYFGPGTRLTVL.

The gene calls are TRBV3-1 (or the pseudogene TRBV3-2) and TRBJ2-3, with D perhaps TRBD1 (6 bases). The CDR3 is 14 amino acids. Germline assignment: CDR1 LGHDT and CDR2 YNNKEL (reference sequence). Trimming removed 4 bases at V and 1 base at J, with 9 bases between. This CDR3 is CASSPGQRTDTQYF. CDR3 in DNA: TGTGCCAGCAGCCCTGGACAGCGCACAGATACGCAGTATTTT.

The J gene is TRBJ2-5, the V gene TRBV6-6; D gene unclear. Trimming removed 2 bases at V and 2 bases at J, with 9 bases between. Germline CDR1 reads MNHNY; CDR2 reads SVGAGI (reference sequence). This CDR3 has 14 residues. The CDR3 loop reads CASSYAGLQETQYF. CDR3 in DNA: TGTGCCAGCAGTTACGCTGGGCTTCAAGAGACCCAGTACTTC.

The chain has TRBV10-3 and TRBJ1-1, with TRBD1 matching over 8 bases. This CDR3 contains 14 residues. Germline V gene sequence: CDR1 ENHRY, CDR2 SYGVKD. J was trimmed by 2 bases and V by 6 bases; bases with no gene match: 5. CDR3 region: CAIRPTGANTEAFF. CDR3 nucleotide sequence: TGTGCCATCAGGCCGACAGGGGCCAACACTGAAGCTTTCTTT.

V is TRBV4-3 and J is TRBJ2-5; 10 bases match TRBD2. This CDR3 is built from 15 residues. Germline loops: CDR1 LGHNA, CDR2 YSLEER. Losses at the gene ends were 4 bases for V and 1 base for J; bases not matched to a gene: 3. The CDR3 protein is CASSPSGSGQETQYF. CDR3 coding DNA: TGCGCCAGCAGCCCTAGCGGGAGTGGCCAAGAGACCCAGTACTTC.